Below, 20 T cell receptor beta chains from the same sample are listed, as sequenced in a study of blood T cell repertoires in COVID-19. Sequenced by immunoSEQ multiplex PCR; TCRdb stores in-frame clones only, minus some. Among more than 200,000 clones listed, 70% to 90% were seen once. Sequencing was carried out using PBMCs or T cells enriched from blood (not recorded which). Receptors originate from a man aged 30-40 years who had recovered from COVID-19.

V is TRBV5-1 and J is TRBJ2-3, with unresolved D. The V and J ends lost 0 bases and 5 bases respectively, with 7 bases between them. Germline V gives CDR1 SGHRS, CDR2 YFSETQ. The CDR3 is made up of 13 amino acids. CDR3 in DNA: TGCGCCAGCAGCTTGGTGGAGCGAGATACGCAGTATTTT. It yields the protein CASSLVERDTQYF.

This sequence joins TRBV12-5 and TRBJ1-1, with 9 bases lining up with TRBD1. The germline CDR1 and CDR2 sequences are LGHNT and FRNRAP. Trimming at V came to 5 bases and at J to 5 bases, leaving 6 bases not matched to a gene. The CDR3 length is 14 residues. Here the CDR3 reads CASGGDRAGTEAFF. CDR3 nucleotides: TGTGCTAGTGGTGGGGACAGGGCGGGTACTGAAGCTTTCTTT.

This chain connects TRBV12-3 or TRBV12-4 to TRBJ1-5, with 8 bases aligning to TRBD1. CDR3 length: 13 amino acids. V was pared by 5 bases and J by 9 bases, with 6 bases of the junction left unmatched. CDR3 residues: CASSRTGRGPQHF. CDR3 in DNA: TGTGCCAGCAGTCGGACAGGGCGGGGGCCCCAGCATTTT.

V is TRBV12-3 or TRBV12-4 and J is TRBJ2-1; a possible D gene is TRBD2 (5 bases). Trimming left V 6 bases short and J 8 bases short, with 8 bases between. The CDR3 extends over 11 amino acids. CDR3 in amino acids: CASSRTYEQFF. The CDR3 DNA is TGTGCCAGCAGCCGGACTTATGAGCAGTTCTTC.

As concerns this clone: Other DNA sequences in this sample translate to the same CDR3. The CDR3 nucleotides are TGCAGTGCTCTCCGGGGGGAGACCCAGTACTTC. As protein: CSALRGETQYF. The chain carries TRBV20-1 and TRBJ2-5; tentatively, D is TRBD2 (6 bases). Trimming shortened V by 5 bases and J by 5 bases, and 9 bases separated the two germline ends. This CDR3 has 11 amino acids. Germline lookup yields CDR1 DFQATT and CDR2 SNEGSKA (reference sequence).

The chain combines TRBV19 with TRBJ1-2, with TRBD1 as a possible D gene (5 bases). V dropped 4 bases and J dropped 4 bases, with 16 bases sitting between them. The V gene's germline CDR1 is LNHDA and CDR2 SQIVND (reference sequence). The CDR3 is made up of 15 amino acids. The CDR3 here is CASSRRQPRVYGYTF. The CDR3 bases are TGTGCCAGTAGTAGAAGACAGCCGAGAGTCTATGGCTACACCTTC.

This chain links TRBV5-4 with TRBJ1-6, with D possibly matching TRBD1 (6 bases). This CDR3 has 16 residues. Deletions cut 0 bases from V and 6 bases from J, with 13 bases between. Germline assignment: CDR1 SGHNT and CDR2 YYREEE (reference sequence). CDR3 coding DNA: TGTGCCAGCAGCTTGGTCCCCGGACAGACTAATTCACCCCTCCACTTT. Translating it yields CASSLVPGQTNSPLHF.

The CDR3 sequence: CAISDMGQPQHF. In nucleotides, the CDR3 is TGTGCCATCAGTGATATGGGCCAGCCCCAGCATTTT. The genes are TRBV10-3 and TRBJ1-5; D is ambiguous. V was shortened by 3 bases and J by 7 bases, with 7 bases between the two germline ends. Germline CDR1 and CDR2: ENHRY and SYGVKD. The CDR3 is 12 amino acids.

The V gene is TRBV6-5, the J gene TRBJ2-6; weak D call: TRBD1 (5 bases). Looked up from germline, CDR1 is MNHEY and CDR2 is SVGAGI. The CDR3 spans 16 residues. V gave up 2 bases and J gave up 1 base, with 9 bases separating them. The CDR3 nucleotides read TGTGCCAGCAGTTACCTGGGGCTATCTGGGGCCAACGTCCTGACTTTC. Residues: CASSYLGLSGANVLTF.

The V and J genes are TRBV7-9 and TRBJ2-5; D remains ambiguous. Trimming shortened V by 1 base and J by 2 bases, and 8 bases separated the two germline ends. This CDR3 comprises 14 residues. The germline gives CDR1 SEHNR, CDR2 FQNEAQ (reference sequence). CDR3: CASSLGSQQETQYF. The CDR3 DNA sequence: TGTGCCAGCAGCTTAGGGTCCCAGCAAGAGACCCAGTACTTC.

This clone showed up many times. The chain is built from TRBV10-3 and TRBJ2-7, with 8 nucleotides matching TRBD1. Unmatched junction bases numbered 17, after V lost 10 bases and J lost 6 bases. This CDR3 comprises 15 residues. Per the germline V gene, CDR1 is ENHRY and CDR2 is SYGVKD. Here the CDR3 reads CATLAGTGGPGEQYF. The CDR3 DNA reads TGTGCCACATTGGCCGGGACAGGTGGGCCAGGCGAGCAGTACTTC.

The chain has TRBV30 and TRBJ1-2; the D is unclear. Trimming took off 0 bases at V and 4 bases at J, with 9 bases between the two ends. Looked up from germline, CDR1 is GTSNPN and CDR2 is SVGIG (reference sequence). This CDR3 has 13 residues. The CDR3 loop reads CAWSVHRSYGYTF. The CDR3 coding sequence is TGTGCCTGGAGTGTACACAGATCCTATGGCTACACCTTC.

The chain employs TRBV7-2 and TRBJ1-4; D is unresolved. The V end was cut by 2 bases, the J end by 5 bases, with 9 bases between. The length of the CDR3 is 14 residues. The germline CDR1 and CDR2 sequences are SGHTA and FQGNSA. This CDR3 is CASSLSYGNEKLFF. Here the CDR3 DNA reads TGTGCCAGCAGCTTAAGTTACGGGAATGAAAAACTGTTTTTT.

V and J are TRBV6-5 and TRBJ1-2, with D tentatively TRBD1 (5 bases). The CDR3 extends over 13 amino acids. Trimming stripped 6 bases from V and 3 bases from J, with 11 bases between. The germline CDR1 and CDR2 sequences are MNHEY and SVGAGI. The CDR3 sequence is CASRMTAYYGYTF. The DNA for the CDR3 is TGTGCCAGCAGAATGACAGCTTACTATGGCTACACCTTC.

The rearrangement links TRBV12-3 or TRBV12-4 to TRBJ2-1, with TRBD2 as a possible D gene (5 bases). Trimming cost V 3 bases and J 7 bases, with 10 bases left between them. This CDR3 region has 13 residues. The CDR3 loop reads CASSFASTNEQFF. CDR3 sequence (DNA): TGTGCCAGCAGTTTTGCTAGCACTAATGAGCAGTTCTTC.

The chain links TRBV11-2 to TRBJ2-7, with 7 bases lining up with TRBD1. The ends lost 2 bases at V and 3 bases at J; junction bases unmatched: 7. The length of the CDR3 is 15 residues. Germline CDR1 reads SGHAT; CDR2 reads FQNNGV. CDR3 bases: TGTGCCAGCAGCTTAAGGACAGGACTCCTCTACGAGCAGTACTTC. The encoded protein is CASSLRTGLLYEQYF.

The genes are TRBV3-1 (or the pseudogene TRBV3-2) and TRBJ1-5; D not resolved. CDR1 and CDR2 from the germline V gene are LGHDT and YNNKEL (reference sequence). Trimming stripped 3 bases from V and 9 bases from J, with 12 bases between. The CDR3 is made up of 13 amino acids. The CDR3 here is CASSQSVLRPQHF. In DNA form, the CDR3 reads TGTGCCAGCAGCCAGTCTGTCCTTCGGCCCCAGCATTTT.

The V and J genes are TRBV7-8 and TRBJ2-2, with D perhaps matching TRBD1 (6 bases). Trimming stripped 9 bases from V and 2 bases from J, with 16 bases between. This CDR3 is built from 15 residues. The germline CDR1 and CDR2 sequences are SGHVS and FQNEAQ. CDR3 coding DNA: TGTGCCAGTATTCTCGGGACAATAAACACCGGGGAGCTGTTTTTT. It translates to CASILGTINTGELFF.

The chain combines TRBV13 with TRBJ2-2; a possible D gene is TRBD1 (5 bases). V lost 2 bases, J lost 6 bases, and 10 bases lay in between. The CDR3 has 14 residues. The germline CDR1 and CDR2 sequences are PRHDT and FYEKMQ (reference sequence). CDR3 sequence (DNA): TGTGCCAGCAGCTTAAGGACAACCCCCGGGGAGCTGTTTTTT. Protein product: CASSLRTTPGELFF.

The rearrangement links TRBV5-4 to TRBJ1-1, with D possibly matching TRBD1 (5 bases). The CDR3 length is 15 residues. The germline V gene has CDR1 SGHNT and CDR2 YYREEE (reference sequence). Trimming took off 4 bases at V and 4 bases at J, with 17 bases between the two ends. In nucleotides, the CDR3 is TGTGCCAGCAGCGGGGGGGAATTCTGGGGCACTGAAGCTTTCTTT. This translates into CASSGGEFWGTEAFF.